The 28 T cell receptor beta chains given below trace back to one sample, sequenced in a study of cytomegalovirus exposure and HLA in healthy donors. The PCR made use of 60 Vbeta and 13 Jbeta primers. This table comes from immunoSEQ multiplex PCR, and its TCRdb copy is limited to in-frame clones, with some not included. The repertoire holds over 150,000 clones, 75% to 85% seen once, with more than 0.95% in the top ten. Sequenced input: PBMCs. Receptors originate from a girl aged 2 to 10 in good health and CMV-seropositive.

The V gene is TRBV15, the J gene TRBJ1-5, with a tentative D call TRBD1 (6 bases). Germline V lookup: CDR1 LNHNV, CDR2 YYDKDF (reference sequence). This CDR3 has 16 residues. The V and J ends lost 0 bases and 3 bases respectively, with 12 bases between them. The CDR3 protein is CATSRDSGGVNQPQHF. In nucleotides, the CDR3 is TGTGCCACCAGCAGAGATAGTGGGGGCGTCAATCAGCCCCAGCATTTT. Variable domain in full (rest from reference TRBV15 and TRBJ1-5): DAMVIQNPRYQVTQFGKPVTLSCSQTLNHNVMYWYQQKSSQAPKLLFHYYDKDFNNEADTPDNFQSRRPNTSFCFLDIRSPGLGDTAMYLCATSRDSGGVNQPQHFGDGTRLSIL.

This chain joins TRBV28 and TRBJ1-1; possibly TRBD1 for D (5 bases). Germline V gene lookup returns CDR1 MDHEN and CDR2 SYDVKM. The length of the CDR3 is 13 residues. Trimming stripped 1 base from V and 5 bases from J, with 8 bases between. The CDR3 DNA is TGTGCCAGCAGTTTATCCGGGGGAACTGAAGCTTTCTTT. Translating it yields CASSLSGGTEAFF.

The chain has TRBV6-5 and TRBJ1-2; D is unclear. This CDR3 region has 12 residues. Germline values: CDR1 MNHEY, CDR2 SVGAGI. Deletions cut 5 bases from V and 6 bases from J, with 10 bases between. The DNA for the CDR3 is TGTGCCAGCAGTGGGCTATTGAATGGCTACACCTTC. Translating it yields CASSGLLNGYTF.

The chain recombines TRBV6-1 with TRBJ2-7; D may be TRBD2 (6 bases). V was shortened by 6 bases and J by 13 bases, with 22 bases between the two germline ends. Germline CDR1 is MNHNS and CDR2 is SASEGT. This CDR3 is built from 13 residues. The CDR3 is CASSQGDAGGGYF. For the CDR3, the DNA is TGTGCCAGCAGCCAAGGGGACGCCGGGGGAGGATACTTC.

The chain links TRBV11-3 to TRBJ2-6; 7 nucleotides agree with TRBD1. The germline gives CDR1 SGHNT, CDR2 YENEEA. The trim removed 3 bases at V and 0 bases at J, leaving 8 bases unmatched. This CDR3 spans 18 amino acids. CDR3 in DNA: TGTGCCAGCAGCTTTTTCCCGGGACAGACCTCTGGGGCCAACGTCCTGACTTTC. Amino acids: CASSFFPGQTSGANVLTF.

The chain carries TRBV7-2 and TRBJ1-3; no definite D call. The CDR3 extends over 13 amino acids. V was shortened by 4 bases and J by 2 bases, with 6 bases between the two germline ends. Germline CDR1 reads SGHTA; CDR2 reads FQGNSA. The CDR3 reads CASSSRPGNTIYF. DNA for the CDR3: TGTGCCAGCAGCTCGCGTCCTGGAAACACCATATATTTT.

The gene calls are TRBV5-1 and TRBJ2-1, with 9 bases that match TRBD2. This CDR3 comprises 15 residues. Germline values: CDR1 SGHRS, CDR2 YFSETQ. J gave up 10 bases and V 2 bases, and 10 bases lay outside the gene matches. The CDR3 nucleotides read TGCGCCAGCAGCTTCCCCGGGACTAGCAGCAAGGAGCAGTTCTTC. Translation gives CASSFPGTSSKEQFF. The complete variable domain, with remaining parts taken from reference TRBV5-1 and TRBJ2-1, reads KAGVTQTPRYLIKTRGQQVTLSCSPISGHRSVSWYQQTPGQGLQFLFEYFSETQRNKGNFPGRFSGRQFSNSRSEMNVSTLELGDSALYLCASSFPGTSSKEQFFGPGTRLTVL.

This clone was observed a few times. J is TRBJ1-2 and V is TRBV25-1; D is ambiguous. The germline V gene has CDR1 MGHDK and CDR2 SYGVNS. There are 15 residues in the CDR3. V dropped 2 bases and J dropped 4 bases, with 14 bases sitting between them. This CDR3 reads CASSETAGRSYGYTF. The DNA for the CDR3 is TGTGCCAGCAGTGAAACCGCGGGCAGAAGCTATGGCTACACCTTC.

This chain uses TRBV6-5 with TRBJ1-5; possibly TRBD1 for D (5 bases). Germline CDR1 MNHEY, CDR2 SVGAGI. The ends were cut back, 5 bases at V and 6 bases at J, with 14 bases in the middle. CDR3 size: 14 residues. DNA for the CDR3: TGTGCCAGCAGTGAACCCCTCAGGGCTCAGCCCCAGCATTTT. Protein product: CASSEPLRAQPQHF.

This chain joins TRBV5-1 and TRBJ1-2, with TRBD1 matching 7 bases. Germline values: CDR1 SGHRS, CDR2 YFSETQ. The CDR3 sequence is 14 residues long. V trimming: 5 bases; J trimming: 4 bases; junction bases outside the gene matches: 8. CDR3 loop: CASRTTGSFYGYTF. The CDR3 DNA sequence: TGCGCCAGCAGGACGACAGGGTCCTTCTATGGCTACACCTTC.

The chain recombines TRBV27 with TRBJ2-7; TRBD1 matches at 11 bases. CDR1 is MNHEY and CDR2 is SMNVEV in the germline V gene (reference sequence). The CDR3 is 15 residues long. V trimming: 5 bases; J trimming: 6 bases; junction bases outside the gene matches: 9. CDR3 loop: CASSPTRDRGSEQYF. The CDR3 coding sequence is TGTGCCAGCAGTCCCACCCGGGACAGGGGGAGCGAGCAGTACTTC.

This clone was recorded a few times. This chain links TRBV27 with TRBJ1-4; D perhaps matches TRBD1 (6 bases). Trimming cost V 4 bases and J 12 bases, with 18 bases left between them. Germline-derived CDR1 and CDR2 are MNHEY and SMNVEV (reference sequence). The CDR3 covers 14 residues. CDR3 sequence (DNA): TGTGCCAGCAGTTCACGCACACAGGGAAGGGAACTGTTTTTT. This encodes CASSSRTQGRELFF.

In DNA, the CDR3 is TGTGCCAGCAGTCCCACTTCAGGGGGCGTCCGGCATACCACTGAAGCTTTCTTT. Amino acids: CASSPTSGGVRHTTEAFF. V and J are TRBV27 and TRBJ1-1, with 8 bases that match TRBD1. The V gene's germline CDR1 is MNHEY and CDR2 SMNVEV (reference sequence). V lost 5 bases to trimming and J lost 4 bases; unmatched junction nucleotides: 18. CDR3 length: 18 amino acids.

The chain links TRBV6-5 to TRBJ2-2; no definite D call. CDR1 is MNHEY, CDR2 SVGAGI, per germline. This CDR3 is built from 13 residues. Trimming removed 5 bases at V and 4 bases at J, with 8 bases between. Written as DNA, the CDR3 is TGTGCCAGCAGTCTCCGGTCCACCGGGGAGCTGTTTTTT. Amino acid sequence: CASSLRSTGELFF.

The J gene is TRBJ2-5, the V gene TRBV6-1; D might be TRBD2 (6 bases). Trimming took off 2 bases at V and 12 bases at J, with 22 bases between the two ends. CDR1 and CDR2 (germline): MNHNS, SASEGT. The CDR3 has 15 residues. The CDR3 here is CASSERASGTPVKYF. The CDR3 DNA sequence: TGTGCCAGCAGTGAAAGGGCTTCCGGGACTCCCGTTAAGTACTTC.

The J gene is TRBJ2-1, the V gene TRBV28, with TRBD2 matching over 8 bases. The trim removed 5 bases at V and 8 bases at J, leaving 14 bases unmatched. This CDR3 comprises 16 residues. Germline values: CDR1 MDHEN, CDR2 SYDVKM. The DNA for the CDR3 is TGTGCCAGCAGTGTAATTGGAGCGGGAGTTCGTGATGAGCAGTTCTTC. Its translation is CASSVIGAGVRDEQFF.

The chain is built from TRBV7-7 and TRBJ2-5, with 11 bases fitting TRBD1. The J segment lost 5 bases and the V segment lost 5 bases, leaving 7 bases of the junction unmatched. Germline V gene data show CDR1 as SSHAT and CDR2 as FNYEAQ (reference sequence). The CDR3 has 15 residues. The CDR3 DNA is TGTGCCAGCAGCCCCGGGACAGGGGGAGTGGAGACCCAGTACTTC. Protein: CASSPGTGGVETQYF.

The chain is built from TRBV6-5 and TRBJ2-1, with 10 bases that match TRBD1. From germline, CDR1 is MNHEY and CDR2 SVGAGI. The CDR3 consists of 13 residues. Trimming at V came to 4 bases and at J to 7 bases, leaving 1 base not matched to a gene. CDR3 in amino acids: CASSSDRGNEQFF. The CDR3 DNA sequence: TGTGCCAGCAGTTCGGACAGGGGGAATGAGCAGTTCTTC.

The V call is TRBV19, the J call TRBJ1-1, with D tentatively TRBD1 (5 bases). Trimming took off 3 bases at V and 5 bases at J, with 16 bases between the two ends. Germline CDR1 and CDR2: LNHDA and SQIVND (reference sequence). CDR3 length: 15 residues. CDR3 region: CASSITRGMSTEAFF. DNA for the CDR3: TGTGCCAGTAGTATTACGCGGGGCATGAGTACTGAAGCTTTCTTT.

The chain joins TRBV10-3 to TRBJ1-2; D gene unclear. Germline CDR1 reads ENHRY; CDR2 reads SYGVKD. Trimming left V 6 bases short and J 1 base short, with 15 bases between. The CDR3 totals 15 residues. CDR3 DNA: TGTGCCATCAGCTTCAAGTTTGGAGATAACTATGGCTACACCTTC. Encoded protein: CAISFKFGDNYGYTF.

CDR3 bases: TGTGCCAGCAGTCTACAGGGCCGTGAGGAGCAGTACTTC. Its translation is CASSLQGREEQYF. This rearrangement joins TRBV25-1 to TRBJ2-7; D is perhaps TRBD1 (6 bases). In germline, CDR1 is MGHDK, CDR2 SYGVNS. The V end lost 5 bases, the J end lost 7 bases, and 15 bases lay between the germline ends. The CDR3 covers 13 residues.

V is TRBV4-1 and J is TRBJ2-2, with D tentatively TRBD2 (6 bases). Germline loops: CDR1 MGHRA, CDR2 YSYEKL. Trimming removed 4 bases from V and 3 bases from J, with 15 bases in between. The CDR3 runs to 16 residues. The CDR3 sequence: CASSRSPGLYTGELFF. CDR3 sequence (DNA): TGCGCCAGCAGCCGCTCTCCGGGACTCTACACCGGGGAGCTGTTTTTT.

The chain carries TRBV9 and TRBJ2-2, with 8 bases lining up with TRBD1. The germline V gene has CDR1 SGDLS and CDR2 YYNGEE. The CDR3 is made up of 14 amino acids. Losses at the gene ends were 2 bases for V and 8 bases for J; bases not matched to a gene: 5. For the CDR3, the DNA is TGTGCCAGCAGCGTCGACAGGGGAAGAGGGGAGCTGTTTTTT. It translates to CASSVDRGRGELFF.

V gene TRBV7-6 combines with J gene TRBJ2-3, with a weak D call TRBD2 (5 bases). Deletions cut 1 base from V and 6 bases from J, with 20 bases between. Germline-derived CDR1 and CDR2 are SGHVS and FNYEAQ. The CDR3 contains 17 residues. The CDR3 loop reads CASSLGGPRSGMDTQYF. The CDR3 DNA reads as TGTGCCAGCAGCTTAGGAGGGCCAAGGAGTGGGATGGATACGCAGTATTTT.

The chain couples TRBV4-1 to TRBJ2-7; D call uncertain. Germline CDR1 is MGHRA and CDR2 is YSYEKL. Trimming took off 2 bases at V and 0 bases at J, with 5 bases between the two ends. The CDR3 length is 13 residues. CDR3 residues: CASSQSRSYEQYF. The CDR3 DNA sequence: TGCGCCAGCAGCCAATCCCGCTCCTACGAGCAGTACTTC.

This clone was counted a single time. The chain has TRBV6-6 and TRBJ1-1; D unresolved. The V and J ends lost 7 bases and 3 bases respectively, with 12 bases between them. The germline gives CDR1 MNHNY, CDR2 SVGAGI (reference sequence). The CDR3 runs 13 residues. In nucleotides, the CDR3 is TGTGCCAGCACCCCCCGGGTCGACACTGAAGCTTTCTTT. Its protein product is CASTPRVDTEAFF.

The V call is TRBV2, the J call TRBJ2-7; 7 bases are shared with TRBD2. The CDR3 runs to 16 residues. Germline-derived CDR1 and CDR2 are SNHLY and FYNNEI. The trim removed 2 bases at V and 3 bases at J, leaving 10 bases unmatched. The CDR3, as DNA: TGTGCCAGCAGTGAATCTTACGGACTAGTGCTCTACGAGCAGTACTTC. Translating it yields CASSESYGLVLYEQYF.

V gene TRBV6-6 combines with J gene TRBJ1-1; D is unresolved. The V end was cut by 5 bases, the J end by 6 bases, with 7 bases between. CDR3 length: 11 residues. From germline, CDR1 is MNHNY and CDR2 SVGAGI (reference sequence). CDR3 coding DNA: TGTGCCAGCAGTGGAGCTTCTGAAGCTTTCTTT. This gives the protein CASSGASEAFF.